This T cell receptor (beta chain) appears in the sequencing data of a study of neurological immune-mediated disorders. The study's findings and limits: Among expanded clones, no CDR3 amino acid sequences were shared across subjects, a pattern suggesting private repertoires in all groups.

With 10-nucleotide random UMIs, 5'RACE was used to make the cDNA. TCRdb used MiXCR to reprocess the 5' RACE reads, holding one entry per CDR3 protein. The profile shows tens of thousands of distinct CDR3 sequences, roughly 13% of them singletons. This clonotype has a count of ten or more. Antigen specificity is unknown. This CDR3 is built from 13 residues. Per germline, CDR1 DFQATT and CDR2 SNEGSKA (reference sequence). Trimming took 3 bases from V and 6 from J; bases not matched to a gene: 3. Time point described: longitudinal time-point 3. PBMCs stored at -80 C, 2 million in total, were the source of the unsorted libraries.

Sequencing was done on a sample of PBMCs. The sequence was obtained from a young man in good health. The V call is TRBV20-1, the J call TRBJ2-7; 12 bases are a match to TRBD2. CDR3 in DNA: TGCAGTGCTAGGACTAGCGGGGGAGGCGAGCAGTACTTC. Translated: CSARTSGGGEQYF.